This TCR beta chain was profiled in a study of blood T cell repertoires in COVID-19. Whole-study context: Specimens from acute and convalescent COVID-19 originated in the United States, Italy and Spain. PBMCs, B-cell-depleted T cells, or T cells were the source of the cDNA or gDNA that made up the material.

Per the original methods: Estimated nucleated cell counts came from reference gene primer amplification. Data came from immunoSEQ multiplex PCR; TCRdb stores just in-frame clones and leaves some out. V and J calls and clone size follow that table, whereas D and trimming were derived from the DNA. This sample yields about 130,000 clones, of which about 86% are seen a single time; less than 20% belongs to the top ten. The clonotype was recovered from a woman in her forties or fifties with acute or convalescent COVID-19. The sample was peripheral blood.

As DNA, the CDR3 is TGTGCCTGGAGTGTAGTCAGGGGCGCTGAAGCTTTCTTT. Protein: CAWSVVRGAEAFF. The chain uses TRBV30 and TRBJ1-1, with D perhaps TRBD1 (6 bases). V was cut by 0 bases and J by 6 bases, with 11 bases left in between. This CDR3 has 13 amino acids. Germline CDR1 reads GTSNPN; CDR2 reads SVGIG (reference sequence).